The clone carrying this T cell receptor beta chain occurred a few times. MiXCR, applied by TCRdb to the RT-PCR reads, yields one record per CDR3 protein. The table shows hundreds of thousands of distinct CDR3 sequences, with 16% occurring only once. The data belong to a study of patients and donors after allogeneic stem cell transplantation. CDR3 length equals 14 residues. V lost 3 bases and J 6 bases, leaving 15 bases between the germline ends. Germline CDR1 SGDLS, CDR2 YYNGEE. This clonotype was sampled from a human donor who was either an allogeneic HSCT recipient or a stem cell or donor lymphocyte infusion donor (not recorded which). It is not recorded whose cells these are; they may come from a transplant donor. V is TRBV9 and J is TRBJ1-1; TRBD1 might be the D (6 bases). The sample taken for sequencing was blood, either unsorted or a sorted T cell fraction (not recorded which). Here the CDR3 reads CASSATEGTPEAFF. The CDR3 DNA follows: TGTGCCAGCAGCGCGACAGAGGGGACACCTGAAGCTTTCTTT.